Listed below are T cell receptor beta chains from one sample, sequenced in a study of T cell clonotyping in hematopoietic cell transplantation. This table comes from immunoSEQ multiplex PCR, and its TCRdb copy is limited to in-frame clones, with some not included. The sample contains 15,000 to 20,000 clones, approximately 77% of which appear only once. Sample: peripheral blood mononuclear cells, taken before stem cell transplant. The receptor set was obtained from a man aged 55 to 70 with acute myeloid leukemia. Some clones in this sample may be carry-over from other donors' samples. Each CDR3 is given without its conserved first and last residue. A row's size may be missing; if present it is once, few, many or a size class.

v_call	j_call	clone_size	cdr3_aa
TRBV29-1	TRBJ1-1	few	SADRGTEAF
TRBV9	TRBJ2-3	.	ASSVSDQRRDTQY
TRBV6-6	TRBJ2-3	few	ASSSPQGTDTQY
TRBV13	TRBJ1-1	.	ASSWGHPNTEAF
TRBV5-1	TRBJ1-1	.	ASSLVSANTEAF
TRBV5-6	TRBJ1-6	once	ASSLLSGGGNSPLH
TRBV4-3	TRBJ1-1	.	ATKDRNTEAF
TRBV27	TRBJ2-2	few	ASSLRGFQGAGELF
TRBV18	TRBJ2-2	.	ASSERTGNTGELL
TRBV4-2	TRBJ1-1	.	ASSQGEDRSATEAF
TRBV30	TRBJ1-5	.	AWSVTNQPQH
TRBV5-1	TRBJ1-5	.	ASSSGQGDQPQH
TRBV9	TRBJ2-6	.	ASEAGPGANVLT
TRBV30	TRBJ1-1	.	AWSWGTGMNTEAF
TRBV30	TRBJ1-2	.	AWSKDTGNYGYT
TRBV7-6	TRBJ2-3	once	ASSFGTSGGVKTDTQY
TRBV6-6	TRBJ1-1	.	ASSYLAAGTEAF
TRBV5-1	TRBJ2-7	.	ASRSSDGPYEQY
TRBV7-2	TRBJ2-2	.	ASSLVEGYTGELF
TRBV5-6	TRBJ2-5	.	ASSLAARAETQY
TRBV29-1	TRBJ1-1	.	SASEGNTEAF
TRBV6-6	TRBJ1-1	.	ASSYSALATEAF
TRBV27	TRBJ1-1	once	ASSLLFGTEAF
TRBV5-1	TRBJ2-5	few	ASSLWQETQY
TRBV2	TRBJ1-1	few	ASRATGLNTEAF
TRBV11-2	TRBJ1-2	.	ASSAGRALSGYT
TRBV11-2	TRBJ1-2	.	ASSRSGLGYGYT
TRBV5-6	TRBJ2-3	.	ASSLESDPSTDTQY
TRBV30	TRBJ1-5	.	AWGQGVNQPQH
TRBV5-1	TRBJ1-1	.	ASSLEGRTGNTEAF
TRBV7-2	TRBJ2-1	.	ASSALGLPYNEQF
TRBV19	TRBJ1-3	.	ASRGLLRDTNTIY
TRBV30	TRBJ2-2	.	GCGSNTGELF
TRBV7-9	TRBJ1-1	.	ASSLEGGGTEAF
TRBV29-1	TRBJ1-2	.	SVALGDGYT
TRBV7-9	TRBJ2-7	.	ASSLSLSDGEQY
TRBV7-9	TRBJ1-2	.	ASSADKQGGYGYT
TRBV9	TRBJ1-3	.	ASSNSRHISGNTIY
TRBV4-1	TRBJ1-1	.	ASSQAILQIEAS
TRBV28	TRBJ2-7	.	ASSLGASYEQY
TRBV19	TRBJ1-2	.	ASSPSRARESGYT
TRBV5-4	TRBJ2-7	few	ASSSWDGYEQY
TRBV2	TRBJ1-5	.	ASREERYSNQPQH
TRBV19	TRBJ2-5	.	ASSRTAQETQY
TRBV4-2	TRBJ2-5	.	ASSQELAGEQETQY
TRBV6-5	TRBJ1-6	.	ASSREQGLASPLH
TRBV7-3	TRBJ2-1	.	ASSKTDRAEQF
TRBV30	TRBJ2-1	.	ACRRQLSYNEQF
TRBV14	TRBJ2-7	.	ASSQLGPPYEQY
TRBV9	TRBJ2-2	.	ASSVATANTGELF
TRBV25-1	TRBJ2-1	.	ASSEGRGLNNEQF
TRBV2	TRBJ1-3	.	ASGSGSGNTIY
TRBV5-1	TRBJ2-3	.	ASSFFSTGTDTQY
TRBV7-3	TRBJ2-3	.	ASSEDPLGTDTQY
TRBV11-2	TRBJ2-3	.	ASSLALGQGEGTQY
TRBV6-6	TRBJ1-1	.	ASSRQGNAEAF
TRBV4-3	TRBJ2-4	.	ASSQDHHGNIQY
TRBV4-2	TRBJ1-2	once	ASSQDDGGANYGYT
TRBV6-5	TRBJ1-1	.	ASSTGTAEAF